These 6 T cell receptor beta chains originate from one sample sequenced in a study of blood T cell repertoires in COVID-19. Profiling relied on immunoSEQ multiplex PCR, and the TCRdb table lists in-frame clones only, not all of them. The table includes 300,000 to 350,000 clones, around 83% detected once. The sequenced material came from peripheral blood. Receptors were obtained from a man aged 25 to 40 with active or convalescent COVID-19.

This chain connects TRBV4-1 to TRBJ2-7, with TRBD1 identical over 11 bases. Germline CDR1 reads MGHRA; CDR2 reads YSYEKL. V dropped 3 bases and J dropped 4; count of bases not matched to a gene: 11. CDR3 length equals 17 residues. The CDR3 sequence is CASSQTDLGTGGYEQYF. The CDR3 region has the DNA TGCGCCAGCAGCCAGACCGACCTCGGGACAGGGGGGTACGAGCAGTACTTC.

V and J are TRBV9 and TRBJ2-1, with TRBD2 matching 8 bases. The V gene's germline CDR1 is SGDLS and CDR2 YYNGEE. V lost 4 bases to trimming and J lost 8 bases; unmatched junction nucleotides: 8. The CDR3 extends over 14 amino acids. The CDR3 bases are TGTGCCAGCAGCTCGCGGACTAGCTTCGATGAGCAGTTCTTC. Encoded protein: CASSSRTSFDEQFF.

This clone was seen only a few times. V is TRBV30 and J is TRBJ1-2, with 7 bases identical to TRBD1. CDR3 size: 16 residues. CDR1 GTSNPN and CDR2 SVGIG come from the germline V gene (reference sequence). V was pared by 0 bases and J by 5 bases, with 12 bases of the junction left unmatched. The CDR3 sequence: CAWSVGASAGGYGYTF. In DNA, the CDR3 is TGTGCCTGGAGTGTGGGGGCGTCTGCAGGGGGTTATGGCTACACCTTC.

V and J are TRBV6-2 or TRBV6-3 and TRBJ2-2; 12 nucleotides line up with TRBD2. Germline V lookup: CDR1 MNHEY, CDR2 SVGEGT. Trimming took 6 bases from V and 3 from J; bases not matched to a gene: 2. The CDR3 totals 15 residues. CDR3 nucleotides: TGTGCCAGCAGCCGACTAGCGGGGGACACCGGGGAGCTGTTTTTT. It specifies CASSRLAGDTGELFF.

A remark on this clone: The germline gene is not matched at one end of the junction; a read error may be the cause. The chain is built from TRBV4-2 and TRBJ2-3; TRBD2 aligns across 10 bases. The CDR3 runs to 16 residues. The germline CDR1 and CDR2 sequences are LGHNA and YNFKEQ. This CDR3 reads CASTQGLAEAIDTQYF. For the CDR3, the DNA is TGTGCCAGCACCCAAGGACTAGCGGAAGCAATCGATACGCAGTATTTT.

In its sample, this clone was seen once. The rearrangement links TRBV7-9 to TRBJ1-6; weak D call: TRBD1 (5 bases). Trimming took 4 bases from V and 8 from J, leaving 12 bases between them. The CDR3 is 14 amino acids. The germline CDR1 and CDR2 sequences are SEHNR and FQNEAQ (reference sequence). CDR3 protein: CASSSPGRHSPLHF. In nucleotides, the CDR3 is TGTGCCAGCAGCTCTCCAGGGCGGCATTCACCCCTCCACTTT.